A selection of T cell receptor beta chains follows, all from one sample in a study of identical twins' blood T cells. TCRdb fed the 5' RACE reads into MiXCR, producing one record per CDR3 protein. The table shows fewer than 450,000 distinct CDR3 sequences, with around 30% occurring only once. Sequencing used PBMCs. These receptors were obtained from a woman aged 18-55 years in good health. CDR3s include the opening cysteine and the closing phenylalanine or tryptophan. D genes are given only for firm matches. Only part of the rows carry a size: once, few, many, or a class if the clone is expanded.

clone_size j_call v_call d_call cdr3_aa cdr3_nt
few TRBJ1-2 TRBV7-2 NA CASSAGRTYGYTF TGTGCCAGCAGCGCGGGACGGACCTATGGCTACACCTTC
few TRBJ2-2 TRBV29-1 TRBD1 CSAATGYTGELFF TGCAGCGCCGCGACAGGGTACACCGGGGAGCTGTTTTTT
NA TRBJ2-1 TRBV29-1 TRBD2 CSVVGLADSSYNEQFF TGCAGCGTTGTGGGACTAGCTGATAGCTCCTACAATGAGCAGTTCTTC
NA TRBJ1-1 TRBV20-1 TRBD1 CSASPQGAMNTEAFF TGCAGTGCTAGCCCCCAGGGGGCTATGAACACTGAAGCTTTCTTT
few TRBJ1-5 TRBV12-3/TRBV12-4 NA CASSFSGRLDQPQHF TGTGCCAGCAGTTTTTCGGGCAGACTCGATCAGCCCCAGCATTTT
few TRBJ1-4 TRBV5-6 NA CASSLWARGSTNEKLFF TGTGCCAGCAGCTTGTGGGCCAGGGGATCAACTAATGAAAAACTGTTTTTT
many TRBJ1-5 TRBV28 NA CASSLFPRRQGSNQPQHF TGTGCCAGCAGTTTATTCCCCCGCCGTCAAGGTAGCAATCAGCCCCAGCATTTT
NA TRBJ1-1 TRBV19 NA CASSSPRDLNTEAFF TGTGCCAGTAGTAGCCCCCGGGACTTGAACACTGAAGCTTTCTTT
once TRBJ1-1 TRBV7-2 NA CASSLTRYTEAFF TGTGCCAGCAGCCTGACCCGGTACACTGAAGCTTTCTTT
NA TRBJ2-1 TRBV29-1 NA CSVDWGLRNEQFF TGCAGCGTTGATTGGGGGCTTCGCAATGAGCAGTTCTTC
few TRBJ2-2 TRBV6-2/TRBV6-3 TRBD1 CASGTANTGELFF TGTGCCAGTGGGACAGCGAACACCGGGGAGCTGTTTTTT
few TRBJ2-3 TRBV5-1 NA CASSSWTVTDTQYF TGCGCCAGCAGCTCGTGGACAGTCACAGATACGCAGTATTTT
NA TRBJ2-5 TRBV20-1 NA CSARDNTGWETQYF TGCAGTGCTAGAGATAATACTGGGTGGGAGACCCAGTACTTC